The clone carrying this TCR beta chain is labeled medium-sized. Its target is not known. V was shortened by 4 bases and J by 0 bases, with 13 bases between the two germline ends. Germline CDR1 SQVTM, CDR2 ANQGSEA. The CDR3 covers 16 residues. Semi-nested PCR with Nested Universal Primer A followed constant-region reverse priming of full-length variable regions. TCRdb called the 5' RACE reads again in MiXCR, with one record for every CDR3 protein. The repertoire holds 30,000 to 40,000 distinct CDR3 sequences, with approximately 30% as singletons. Study results and caveats: Tumor memory CD4+ T cell TCR gene usage clustered with blood and lymph node memory CD4+ cells and lymph node naive CD4+ cells. Tumor Treg TCRs overlapped most with tumor naive CD4+ cells.

The source is a female donor with breast cancer. The source material was naive CD4+ T cells sorted from a lymph node. Subset of the sample: naive CD4+ T cells, CD4+CD45RA+CD25-. J is TRBJ2-6 and V is TRBV29-1; weak D call: TRBD1 (6 bases). The CDR3 DNA follows: TGCAGCGTTGTCGACAGGCCGTCCTCTGGGGCCAACGTCCTGACTTTC. This translates into CSVVDRPSSGANVLTF.